In this sample, the clone carrying this T cell receptor (beta chain) turned up many times. As yet, its antigen is unknown. This record belongs to a study of T cells in Graves' hyperthyroidism and ophthalmopathy. Study-level findings and limits: The model's output predicted ophthalmopathy at a median of about 6.5 months prior to onset.

V lost 5 bases to trimming and J lost 7 bases; unmatched junction nucleotides: 9. Per germline, CDR1 KGHDR and CDR2 SFDVKD. The CDR3 runs to 16 residues. RNA transcripts provided the source from which TCR beta CDR3 regions were amplified. Using the HTBI primer set, a first-round RT-PCR was run on the TCR CDR3. A single record per CDR3 protein comes from TCRdb applying MiXCR to the multiplex PCR reads. The sample carries approximately 560,000 distinct CDR3 sequences, around 42% recorded once. Graves' hyperthyroidism is called stable when ophthalmopathy does not progress within 18 months. Hyperthyroidism was newly diagnosed in patients aged 18 to 65 (duration under 2 months). Clinical symptoms, serum thyroxine, TRAb, thyroid ultrasound and orbital computed tomography informed diagnoses.

The chain couples TRBV24-1 to TRBJ2-2, with 10 positions matching TRBD2. This TCR was recovered from a woman under 30 with Graves' hyperthyroidism. Sequenced input: peripheral blood or thyroid tissue (not recorded which). This chain's CDR3 is CATSGDLAGDVGELFF. CDR3 sequence (DNA): TGTGCCACCAGTGGGGATCTAGCGGGAGATGTCGGGGAGCTGTTTTTT.